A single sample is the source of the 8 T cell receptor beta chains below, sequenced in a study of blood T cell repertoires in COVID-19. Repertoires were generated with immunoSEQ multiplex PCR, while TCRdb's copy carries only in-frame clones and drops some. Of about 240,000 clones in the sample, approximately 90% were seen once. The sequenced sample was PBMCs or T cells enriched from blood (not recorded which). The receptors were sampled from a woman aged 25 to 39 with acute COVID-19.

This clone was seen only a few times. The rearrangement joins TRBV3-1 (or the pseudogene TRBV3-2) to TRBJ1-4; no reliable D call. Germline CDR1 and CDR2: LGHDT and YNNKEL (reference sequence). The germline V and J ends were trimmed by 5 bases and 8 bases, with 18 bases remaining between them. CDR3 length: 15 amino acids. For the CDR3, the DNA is TGTGCCAGCAGCTTAGGGAGAGGAGGAAACGAAAAACTGTTTTTT. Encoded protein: CASSLGRGGNEKLFF.

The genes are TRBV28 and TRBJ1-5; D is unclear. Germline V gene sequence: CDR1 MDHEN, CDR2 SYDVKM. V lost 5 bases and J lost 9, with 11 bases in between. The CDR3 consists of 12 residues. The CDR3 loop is CASSVSTVPQHF. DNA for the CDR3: TGTGCCAGCAGTGTCTCTACAGTGCCCCAGCATTTT.

The CDR3, as DNA: TGCGCCAGCAGCCAAGGGGCAGGGGCGGACACTGAAGCTTTCTTT. It translates to CASSQGAGADTEAFF. The chain couples TRBV4-3 to TRBJ1-1; perhaps TRBD1 as D (6 bases). Germline V gene sequence: CDR1 LGHNA, CDR2 YSLEER. The CDR3 has 15 amino acids. With 1 base removed from V and 3 bases from J, the gap between germline ends came to 12 bases.

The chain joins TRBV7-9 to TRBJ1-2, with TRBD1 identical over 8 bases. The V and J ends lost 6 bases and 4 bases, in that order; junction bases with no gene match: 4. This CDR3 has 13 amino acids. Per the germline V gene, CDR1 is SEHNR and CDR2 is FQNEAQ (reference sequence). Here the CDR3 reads CASRPGTGYGYTF. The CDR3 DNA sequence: TGTGCCAGCAGACCCGGGACAGGCTATGGCTACACCTTC.

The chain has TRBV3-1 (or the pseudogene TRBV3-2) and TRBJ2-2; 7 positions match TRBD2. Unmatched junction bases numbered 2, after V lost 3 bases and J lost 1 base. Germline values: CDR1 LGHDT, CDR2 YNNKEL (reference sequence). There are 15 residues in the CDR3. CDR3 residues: CASSQWGGNTGELFF. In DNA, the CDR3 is TGTGCCAGCAGCCAGTGGGGGGGGAACACCGGGGAGCTGTTTTTT.

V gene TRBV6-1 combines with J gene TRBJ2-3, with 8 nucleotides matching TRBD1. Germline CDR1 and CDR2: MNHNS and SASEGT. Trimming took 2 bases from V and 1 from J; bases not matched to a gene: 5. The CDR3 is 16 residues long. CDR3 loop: CASSESTGEGTDTQYF. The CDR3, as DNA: TGTGCCAGCAGTGAATCGACAGGGGAGGGCACAGATACGCAGTATTTT.

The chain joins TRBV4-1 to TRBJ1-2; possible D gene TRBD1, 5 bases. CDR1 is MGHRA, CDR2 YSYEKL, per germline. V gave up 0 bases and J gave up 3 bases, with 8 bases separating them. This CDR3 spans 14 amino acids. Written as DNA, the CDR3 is TGCGCCAGCAGCCAAGATCGGGGGGACTATGGCTACACCTTC. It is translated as CASSQDRGDYGYTF.

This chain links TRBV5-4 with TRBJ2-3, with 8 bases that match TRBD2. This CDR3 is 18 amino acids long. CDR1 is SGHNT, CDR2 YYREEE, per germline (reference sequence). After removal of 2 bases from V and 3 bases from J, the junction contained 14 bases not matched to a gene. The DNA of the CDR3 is TGTGCCAGCAGCTTCCCATCGGGGGGGCGGAGGTTGACAGATACGCAGTATTTT. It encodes CASSFPSGGRRLTDTQYF.